This T cell receptor (beta chain) stems from a study of CXCR3-negative and CXCR3-positive naive CD8 T cells. General observations from the study: TRBV-TRBJ usage was similar across naive CXCR3 subsets but distinct in memory cells. Naive subsets did not differ in surface CD5, and the authors estimated TCR strength using properties of the TRB CDR3. TRB CDR3s were more hydrophobic in CXCR3-positive than in CXCR3-negative naive cells.

Germline CDR1 is SEHNR and CDR2 is FQNEAQ (reference sequence). This CDR3 region has 12 residues. UMI-labeled 5' RACE yielded the TRB cDNA libraries. Reprocessing the 5' RACE reads, TCRdb reports a single entry for every CDR3 protein and omits DNA. In total, the table holds 85,000 to 90,000 distinct CDR3 sequences. Triplicates of under 350,000 cells were sorted from each CD8+ T cell subset. The authors gated naive CD8+ T cells as CD45RO-CCR7+CD27+CD95-. As to this clonotype: Its target is unknown.

Sequencing was performed on naive CXCR3+ CD8+ T cells from blood. Described subset: CD45RO-CCR7+CD27+CD95- naive CD8+ T cells expressing CXCR3 (TNR3+). This clonotype was sampled from a human donor in good health. Some clones in this sample may be carry-over from other donors' samples. The V gene is TRBV7-9, the J gene TRBJ2-1; TCRdb reports TRBD2, a call that lacks DNA to check it against. CDR3 amino acids: CASSQLGDEQFF. The variable domain in full, completed from reference TRBV7-9 and TRBJ2-1, reads DTGVSQNPRHKITKRGQNVTFRCDPISEHNRLYWYRQTLGQGPEFLTYFQNEAQLEKSRLLSDRFSAERPKGSFSTLEIQRTEQGDSAMYLCASSQLGDEQFFGPGTRLTVL.